This record looks at one T cell receptor (beta chain) sequence and its context. What it binds is not known. The CDR3 does not close with the conserved phenylalanine or tryptophan, likely indicating a read error. V shed 7 bases and J shed 3 bases, with 13 bases lying between them. This CDR3 contains 13 residues. Germline values: CDR1 ENHRY, CDR2 SYGVKD. This entry comes from a study of tumor and adjacent non-tumor tissue in lung cancer. Across the whole study: Patients comprised about a dozen adenocarcinoma, a couple of squamous cell carcinoma and 1 small cell lung cancer. Patients were aged roughly 31 to 76, 10 men and 4 to 6 women, stage I to III. General study points: Normal lung showed higher cumulative top 100 clone frequency than tumor. Higher tumor TCR diversity was associated with shorter survival.

No cell sorting was done before RNA was extracted from the tissue. The normal lung tissue was taken more than 3 cm from the tumor edge. TCRbeta libraries were built with three rounds of nested PCR, modified from ARM-PCR. In TCRdb, the multiplex PCR reads were re-called with MiXCR into one record per CDR3 protein. The data contain about 110,000 distinct CDR3 sequences, about 63% of them singletons. Sequencing was performed on distant non-tumor lung tissue. The rearrangement joins TRBV10-3 to TRBJ2-7; a weak D match, TRBD1 (5 bases). The clonotype was recovered from a man aged 60-69 years with non-small cell lung cancer. The CDR3 loop reads CAINPGQGYEQYY. The DNA of the CDR3 is TGTGCCATCAACCCCGGTCAGGGCTACGAGCAGTACTAC.